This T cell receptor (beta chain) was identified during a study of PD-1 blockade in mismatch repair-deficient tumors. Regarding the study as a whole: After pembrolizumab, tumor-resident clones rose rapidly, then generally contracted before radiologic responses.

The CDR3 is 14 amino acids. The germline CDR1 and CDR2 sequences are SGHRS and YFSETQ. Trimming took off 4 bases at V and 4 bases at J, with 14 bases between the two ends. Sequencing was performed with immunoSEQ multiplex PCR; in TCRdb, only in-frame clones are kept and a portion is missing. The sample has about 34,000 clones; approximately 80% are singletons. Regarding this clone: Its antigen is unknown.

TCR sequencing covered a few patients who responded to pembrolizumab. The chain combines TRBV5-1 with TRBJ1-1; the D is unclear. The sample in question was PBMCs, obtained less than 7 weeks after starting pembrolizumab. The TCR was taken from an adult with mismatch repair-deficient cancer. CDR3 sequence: CASSRGSVGTEAFF. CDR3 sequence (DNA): TGCGCCAGCAGCCGCGGGTCGGTGGGCACTGAAGCTTTCTTT.